Listed here are 21 T cell receptor beta chains from one sample, sequenced in a study of shared clonotypes between healthy human individuals. Clones were sequenced by immunoSEQ multiplex PCR, and TCRdb holds only the in-frame ones, with some missing. This table holds over 850,000 clones, 70% to 80% found once. Sequencing was performed on memory CD4+ T cells from PBMCs. Subset noted: CD45RA-negative fraction. The receptors come from a man aged 18 to 29 in good health. Some clones in this sample may be carry-over from other donors' samples.

The J gene is TRBJ1-2, the V gene TRBV28; D unresolved. Germline CDR1 reads MDHEN; CDR2 reads SYDVKM. Trimming left V 5 bases short and J 5 bases short, with 6 bases between. The CDR3 has 11 amino acids. As DNA, the CDR3 is TGTGCCAGCAGTCAAATATATGGCTACACCTTC. Amino acids: CASSQIYGYTF.

This rearrangement joins TRBV6-5 to TRBJ2-5; D remains ambiguous. The germline V and J ends were trimmed by 6 bases and 4 bases, with 12 bases remaining between them. The CDR3 runs to 13 residues. Germline V lookup: CDR1 MNHEY, CDR2 SVGAGI. As DNA, the CDR3 is TGTGCCAGCAGCCGAGACCCCGCAGAGACCCAGTACTTC. This gives the protein CASSRDPAETQYF.

The rearrangement joins TRBV5-4 to TRBJ2-7, with D tentatively TRBD1 (7 bases). The CDR3 contains 14 residues. Looked up from germline, CDR1 is SGHNT and CDR2 is YYREEE (reference sequence). Trimming left V 4 bases short and J 4 bases short, with 15 bases between. This CDR3 reads CASSRGTDHYEQYF. In DNA, the CDR3 is TGTGCCAGCAGCCGCGGGACAGACCATTACGAGCAGTACTTC.

As to this clone: Different DNA sequences within this sample yield the same CDR3. The rearrangement uses TRBV29-1 and TRBJ2-5, with TRBD1 identical over 11 bases. With V trimmed by 7 bases and J by 4 bases, 2 bases remained unmatched. Germline V lookup: CDR1 SQVTM, CDR2 ANQGSEA. The CDR3 runs 12 residues. CDR3 sequence reads: CSAGTGGETQYF. The CDR3 DNA reads TGCAGCGCGGGGACAGGGGGAGAGACCCAGTACTTC.

The chain has TRBV5-5 and TRBJ2-7, with 10 bases that match TRBD2. Germline-derived CDR1 and CDR2 are SGHKS and YYEKEE (reference sequence). The CDR3 spans 17 residues. With 4 bases clipped from V and 4 bases from J, the junction kept 14 bases outside the gene matches. The CDR3 DNA is TGTGCCAGCAGCCCTACAATCTCAGCGGGAGGGAGGTACGAGCAGTACTTC. Protein: CASSPTISAGGRYEQYF.

As concerns this clone: A read error may be the cause here, since a much bigger clone is one base away. This chain connects TRBV5-4 to TRBJ2-3; no clear D gene. Germline CDR1 and CDR2: SGHNT and YYREEE (reference sequence). There are 11 residues in the CDR3. V dropped 1 base and J dropped 3 bases, with 0 bases sitting between them. For the CDR3, the DNA is TGTGCCAGCAGCTTGACAGATACGCAGTATTTT. This codes for CASSLTDTQYF.

This clone appeared many times. Other DNA sequences in this sample translate to the same CDR3. CDR3 coding DNA: TGTGCCAGCTCCCCCGACGGAGCTGGAAACACCATATATTTT. Translation: CASSPDGAGNTIYF. The chain combines TRBV18 with TRBJ1-3; D is unclear. In germline, CDR1 is KGHSH, CDR2 LQKENI. The CDR3 totals 14 residues. The germline V and J ends were trimmed by 6 bases and 2 bases, with 11 bases remaining between them.

The V and J genes are TRBV6-5 and TRBJ1-2; 8 positions agree with TRBD1. Germline trimming cut 6 bases from V and 6 bases from J; bases unmatched to any gene: 6. The CDR3 has 13 residues. Germline values: CDR1 MNHEY, CDR2 SVGAGI. CDR3 coding DNA: TGTGCCAGCAGCCGACAGGGGCCGAATGGCTACACCTTC. Protein: CASSRQGPNGYTF.

The J gene is TRBJ1-2, the V gene TRBV7-9; 10 positions match TRBD1. The J segment lost 2 bases and the V segment lost 0 bases, leaving 6 bases of the junction unmatched. Germline lookup yields CDR1 SEHNR and CDR2 FQNEAQ (reference sequence). The CDR3 runs 17 residues. CDR3 DNA: TGTGCCAGCAGCTTAGCGGGGACAGGGGTTATAAACTATGGCTACACCTTC. The encoded protein is CASSLAGTGVINYGYTF.

With regard to this clone: Different DNA sequences within this sample yield the same CDR3. V and J are TRBV7-9 and TRBJ1-2, with D perhaps matching TRBD1 (5 bases). Germline V gives CDR1 SEHNR, CDR2 FQNEAQ (reference sequence). The V end lost 0 bases, the J end lost 4 bases, and 9 bases lay between the germline ends. There are 14 residues in the CDR3. The CDR3 loop reads CASSLAGQGYGYTF. CDR3 bases: TGTGCCAGCAGCTTAGCGGGGCAGGGCTATGGCTACACCTTC.

This chain joins TRBV15 and TRBJ1-1, with unresolved D. The V end lost 6 bases, the J end lost 4 bases, and 15 bases lay between the germline ends. CDR1 LNHNV and CDR2 YYDKDF come from the germline V gene (reference sequence). The CDR3 length is 14 residues. CDR3 nucleotide sequence: TGTGCCACCAGTATTACGTCGGGGATCACTGAAGCTTTCTTT. As protein: CATSITSGITEAFF.

The chain combines TRBV6-5 with TRBJ2-7; D may be TRBD2 (6 bases). Between the trimmed V and J ends, which lost 6 bases and 2 bases, there was a span of 17 bases. CDR3 size: 15 residues. CDR1 and CDR2 (germline): MNHEY, SVGAGI. In DNA form, the CDR3 reads TGTGCCAGCAGCCGACTAGGGCGCGCGACCTACGAGCAGTACTTC. Its protein product is CASSRLGRATYEQYF.

The rearrangement links TRBV15 to TRBJ2-3, with 14 bases matching TRBD2. With V trimmed by 5 bases and J by 11 bases, 15 bases remained unmatched. This CDR3 spans 17 amino acids. Germline V gene data show CDR1 as LNHNV and CDR2 as YYDKDF (reference sequence). In nucleotides, the CDR3 is TGTGCCACCAGCTCGCGAAGACTAGCGGGAGGGCGTAATATGCAGTATTTT. Translated, it gives CATSSRRLAGGRNMQYF.

As DNA, the CDR3 is TGTGCCAGTAGTCCACTAGCGGCACCCTACGAGCAGTACTTC. It encodes CASSPLAAPYEQYF. The J gene is TRBJ2-7, the V gene TRBV19; the match to TRBD2 covers 8 bases. The CDR3 runs 14 residues. V lost 5 bases to trimming and J lost 2 bases; unmatched junction nucleotides: 5. CDR1 and CDR2 from the germline V gene are LNHDA and SQIVND (reference sequence).

The chain uses TRBV28 and TRBJ1-4; tentative D call: TRBD1 (6 bases). Per the germline V gene, CDR1 is MDHEN and CDR2 is SYDVKM. The germline V and J ends were trimmed by 4 bases and 3 bases, with 12 bases remaining between them. The CDR3 covers 15 residues. The CDR3 loop is CASSSQGLANEKLFF. The CDR3 nucleotides are TGTGCCAGCAGTTCTCAGGGGTTGGCTAATGAAAAACTGTTTTTT.

This chain connects TRBV28 to TRBJ2-2; the match to TRBD2 covers 10 bases. CDR3 size: 17 residues. The ends lost 5 bases at V and 0 bases at J; junction bases unmatched: 6. Per germline, CDR1 MDHEN and CDR2 SYDVKM. This chain's CDR3 is CASSPWTSGTNTGELFF. CDR3 nucleotides: TGTGCCAGCAGTCCATGGACTAGCGGTACGAACACCGGGGAGCTGTTTTTT.

This sequence joins TRBV5-1 and TRBJ2-1; TRBD1 is a possible D gene (6 bases). The CDR3 is 14 residues long. CDR1 is SGHRS, CDR2 YFSETQ, per germline. V lost 5 bases, J lost 3 bases, and 12 bases lay in between. The CDR3 loop is CASSFGDNYNEQFF. CDR3 coding DNA: TGCGCCAGCAGTTTCGGGGACAACTACAATGAGCAGTTCTTC.

The chain links TRBV2 to TRBJ1-3; no definite D call. The V and J ends lost 6 bases and 4 bases respectively, with 13 bases between them. The CDR3 has 14 amino acids. Germline loops: CDR1 SNHLY, CDR2 FYNNEI. The DNA for the CDR3 is TGTGCCAGCAGCCACACGGGAGACGGAAACACCATATATTTT. As protein: CASSHTGDGNTIYF. Combining the CDR3 with reference TRBV2 and TRBJ1-3 gives the whole variable domain EPEVTQTPSHQVTQMGQEVILRCVPISNHLYFYWYRQILGQKVEFLVSFYNNEISEKSEIFDDQFSVERPDGSNFTLKIRSTKLEDSAMYFCASSHTGDGNTIYFGEGSWLTVV.

The rearrangement joins TRBV28 to TRBJ2-1; TRBD2 matches 9 bases. The CDR3 covers 16 residues. Germline values: CDR1 MDHEN, CDR2 SYDVKM. V dropped 5 bases and J dropped 7; count of bases not matched to a gene: 12. The CDR3 reads CASSPSGRLKGNEQFF. In nucleotides, the CDR3 is TGTGCCAGCAGTCCAAGCGGGAGGCTTAAAGGGAATGAGCAGTTCTTC.

V gene TRBV27 combines with J gene TRBJ2-5, with 9 nucleotides matching TRBD2. The germline V gene has CDR1 MNHEY and CDR2 SMNVEV (reference sequence). The CDR3 covers 16 residues. J lost 0 bases, V lost 5 bases, and 7 bases had no gene match. The CDR3 reads CASSPRTSVYQETQYF. For the CDR3, the DNA is TGTGCCAGCAGTCCAAGGACTAGCGTCTACCAAGAGACCCAGTACTTC.

The J gene is TRBJ2-2, the V gene TRBV19, with a tentative D call TRBD1 (5 bases). V was clipped by 6 bases and J by 0 bases, with 11 bases between them. The CDR3 spans 15 residues. The germline CDR1 and CDR2 sequences are LNHDA and SQIVND (reference sequence). The CDR3 nucleotides are TGTGCCAGTAGGGGCCAGGGAACGAACACCGGGGAGCTGTTTTTT. As protein: CASRGQGTNTGELFF.